One and the same sample provided the 22 T cell receptor beta chains below, sequenced in a study of T cell clusters in autoimmune cytopenias (dated by TCRdb to between 2018 and 2021). Each sample's TRB amplification started from roughly 260 ng of peripheral blood genomic DNA, which corresponds to 35,000 to 45,000 genome equivalents. Sequencing was carried out with an Illumina MiSeq. To amplify TRB rearrangements, a touch-down multiplex PCR protocol was run with the TRB-A and TRB-B primer pools combined in a single tube. TCRdb reprocessed the public reads and reports one entry per CDR3 protein sequence, without DNA. This sample's listing comprises 750 to 950 distinct CDR3 sequences. The ten largest account for 20% of the sample. The sequenced sample consisted of peripheral blood. Receptors originate from a human donor with an autoimmune cytopenia or autoimmune hepatitis (not recorded which).

Judged by frequency, this clonotype is medium-sized. V usage is TRBV12-3 or TRBV12-4 and J usage is TRBJ2-3; TCRdb's D call, TRBD2, is unchecked because there is no DNA. The CDR3 totals 14 residues. The CDR3 protein is CASRGSGTADTQYF.

This clonotype is called large based on its frequency. This sequence joins TRBV30 and TRBJ2-7; the TRBD2 assignment by TCRdb is unverifiable without DNA. The CDR3 consists of 14 residues. Looked up from germline, CDR1 is GTSNPN and CDR2 is SVGIG (reference sequence). The CDR3 spells CAWSVASGNYEQYF.

Frequency places this clonotype as medium-sized. V usage is TRBV6-5 and J usage is TRBJ1-1; no DNA is available, so the TRBD1 call from TCRdb remains unchecked. Per the germline V gene, CDR1 is MNHEY and CDR2 is SVGAGI. CDR3 length: 15 amino acids. The CDR3 spells CASRGQGAGPLGAFF.

Frequency places this clonotype as medium-sized. V is TRBV11-2 and J is TRBJ2-1; checking the TCRdb D call of TRBD1 is not possible without DNA. The CDR3 covers 15 residues. CDR1 is SGHAT and CDR2 is FQNNGV in the germline V gene. This CDR3 is CASSLGVLGDNEQFF. The whole variable domain, remainder taken from reference TRBV11-2 and TRBJ2-1, is EAGVAQSPRYKIIEKRQSVAFWCNPISGHATLYWYQQILGQGPKLLIQFQNNGVVDDSQLPKDRFSAERLKGVDSTLKIQPAKLEDSAVYLCASSLGVLGDNEQFFGPGTRLTVL.

This clonotype is classed as medium-sized by frequency. V and J are TRBV5-6 and TRBJ2-7; checking the TCRdb D call of TRBD2 is not possible without DNA. Germline CDR1 is SGHDT and CDR2 is YYEEEE. The CDR3 is 15 amino acids. The CDR3 protein is CASSWPGLAGAEQYF.

The V and J genes are TRBV7-2 and TRBJ2-7; TCRdb outputs TRBD2, but without DNA this stays unchecked. Germline lookup yields CDR1 SGHTA and CDR2 FQGNSA. The CDR3 has 18 residues. CDR3 region: CASSMRRLAGGSSYEQYF. Complete variable domain (other parts from reference TRBV7-2 and TRBJ2-7): GAGVSQSPSNKVTEKGKDVELRCDPISGHTALYWYRQSLGQGLEFLIYFQGNSAPDKSGLPSDRFSAERTGGSVSTLTIQRTQQEDSAVYLCASSMRRLAGGSSYEQYFGPGTRLTVT.

This clonotype counts as large (0.1 to 1%) by frequency. This chain connects TRBV27 to TRBJ1-4; TCRdb proposes TRBD1, but this gene call is untestable without DNA. The CDR3 runs 18 residues. CDR1 is MNHEY, CDR2 SMNVEV, per germline (reference sequence). The CDR3 reads CASSPQDRVRRTNEKLFF.

The chain has TRBV7-9 and TRBJ2-5; TCRdb selects TRBD2, and the lack of DNA leaves this call unchecked. The germline CDR1 and CDR2 sequences are SEHNR and FQNEAQ (reference sequence). CDR3 length equals 16 residues. The CDR3 protein is CASSIGTSGRDETQYF.

This chain links TRBV20-1 with TRBJ2-7; with no DNA, the TCRdb D assignment of TRBD2 cannot be verified. CDR1 and CDR2 (germline): DFQATT, SNEGSKA (reference sequence). The CDR3 length is 17 residues. This CDR3 is CSATKTSGNRPGYEQYF.

By frequency, this clonotype is medium-sized (0.01 to 0.1%). The chain combines TRBV6-4 with TRBJ2-3. Germline assignment: CDR1 MRHNA and CDR2 SNTAGT. The CDR3 spans 15 residues. CDR3 in amino acids: CASSAAHGDSDTQYF.

This clonotype is called large based on its frequency. V gene TRBV13 combines with J gene TRBJ2-7; the TCRdb call, TRBD2, lacks DNA for checking. This CDR3 is 14 amino acids long. Germline V gene lookup returns CDR1 PRHDT and CDR2 FYEKMQ (reference sequence). The CDR3: CASSLGTRSYEQYF.

According to its frequency, this clonotype is medium-sized. The chain uses TRBV6-2 or TRBV6-3 and TRBJ2-1; the TRBD2 assignment by TCRdb is unverifiable without DNA. The CDR3 covers 16 residues. CDR1 MNHEY and CDR2 SVGEGT come from the germline V gene. CDR3 amino acids: CASSYPGTSPYNEQFF.

In terms of frequency, this clonotype is medium-sized. The CDR3 here is CATSSRDRARGNTIYF. This chain uses TRBV15 with TRBJ1-3; TCRdb's D call of TRBD1 is untestable without DNA. Looked up from germline, CDR1 is LNHNV and CDR2 is YYDKDF (reference sequence). CDR3 size: 16 residues.

The rearrangement links TRBV2 to TRBJ2-7. Germline CDR1 and CDR2: SNHLY and FYNNEI. The CDR3 covers 15 residues. CDR3 region: CASTLKQVGSYEQYF.

By frequency, this clonotype is large. The rearrangement joins TRBV19 to TRBJ1-5. The CDR3 sequence is 12 residues long. Germline V gene sequence: CDR1 LNHDA, CDR2 SQIVND (reference sequence). The CDR3 is CASKTSNQPQHF.

Measured by frequency, this clonotype is large. The chain uses TRBV5-6 and TRBJ2-2. From germline, CDR1 is SGHDT and CDR2 YYEEEE. This CDR3 spans 14 amino acids. The CDR3 loop is CASSQNVNTGELFF. The full variable domain, completed using reference TRBV5-6 and TRBJ2-2, is DAGVTQSPTHLIKTRGQQVTLRCSPKSGHDTVSWYQQALGQGPQFIFQYYEEEERQRGNFPDRFSGHQFPNYSSELNVNALLLGDSALYLCASSQNVNTGELFFGEGSRLTVL.

By frequency, this clonotype registers medium-sized. The V and J genes are TRBV12-3 or TRBV12-4 and TRBJ2-7; TCRdb proposes TRBD2, but this gene call is untestable without DNA. The CDR3 is made up of 14 amino acids. The CDR3 sequence is CASSLGGGVYEQYF.

V usage is TRBV20-1 and J usage is TRBJ2-3; with no DNA, the TCRdb D assignment of TRBD1 cannot be verified. This CDR3 is 15 amino acids long. Looked up from germline, CDR1 is DFQATT and CDR2 is SNEGSKA (reference sequence). The CDR3 region is CSARDPQGVTDTQYF.

Its frequency marks this clonotype as medium-sized. The V gene is TRBV19, the J gene TRBJ2-7; TCRdb proposes TRBD1, but this gene call is untestable without DNA. The CDR3 covers 14 residues. Germline loops: CDR1 LNHDA, CDR2 SQIVND (reference sequence). The CDR3 spells CASSIIGQPGEQYF.

In terms of frequency, this clonotype is large. This chain joins TRBV6-1 and TRBJ2-3. Germline loops: CDR1 MNHNS, CDR2 SASEGT. The CDR3 length is 17 residues. CDR3 residues: CASSETARNILTDTQYF.

The CDR3 loop reads CASSKGQGYEQYF. The chain joins TRBV25-1 to TRBJ2-7; lacking DNA, the TRBD1 call made by TCRdb goes unchecked. CDR1 is MGHDK, CDR2 SYGVNS, per germline. The CDR3 has 13 residues.

The chain links TRBV12-3 or TRBV12-4 to TRBJ2-2; TCRdb indicates TRBD2, and absent DNA this call remains unverified. This CDR3 is 17 amino acids long. The CDR3 spells CASRRKGGLLVTGELFF.